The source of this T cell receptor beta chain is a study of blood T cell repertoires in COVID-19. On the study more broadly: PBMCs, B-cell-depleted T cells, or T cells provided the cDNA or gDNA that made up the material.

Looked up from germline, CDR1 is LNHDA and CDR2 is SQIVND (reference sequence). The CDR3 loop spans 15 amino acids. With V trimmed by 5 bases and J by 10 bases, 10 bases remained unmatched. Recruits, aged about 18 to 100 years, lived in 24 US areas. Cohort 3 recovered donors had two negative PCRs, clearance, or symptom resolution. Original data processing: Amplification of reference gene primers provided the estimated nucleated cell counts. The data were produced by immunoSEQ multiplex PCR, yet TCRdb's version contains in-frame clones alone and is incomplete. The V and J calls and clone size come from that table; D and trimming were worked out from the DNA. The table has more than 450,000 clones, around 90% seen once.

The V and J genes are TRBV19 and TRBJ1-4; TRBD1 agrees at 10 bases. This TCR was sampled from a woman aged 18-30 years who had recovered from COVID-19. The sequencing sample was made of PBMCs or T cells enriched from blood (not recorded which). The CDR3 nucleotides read TGTGCCAGTAGTGCCTGGACAGGGGGAGTAAGAAAACTGTTTTTT. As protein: CASSAWTGGVRKLFF.